The 24 T cell receptor beta chains listed next were all sequenced from one sample in a study of blood T cell repertoires in COVID-19. TCRdb's copy holds only in-frame clones and misses some; the assay was immunoSEQ multiplex PCR. The table includes roughly 240,000 clones, 75% to 90% detected once. Sequences were obtained from peripheral blood. The receptors stem from a woman aged 25 to 39 who had recovered from COVID-19.

This chain connects TRBV6-5 to TRBJ1-1, with D maybe TRBD1 (5 bases). The CDR3 covers 15 residues. Trimming removed 7 bases at V and 1 base at J, with 16 bases between. Germline V gene sequence: CDR1 MNHEY, CDR2 SVGAGI. CDR3 region: CASTPHRGQNTEAFF. CDR3 DNA sequence: TGTGCCAGCACCCCCCACAGAGGACAGAACACTGAAGCTTTCTTT.

This clone has just one count. The rearrangement joins TRBV9 to TRBJ2-1; 7 positions match TRBD2. Germline V gene lookup returns CDR1 SGDLS and CDR2 YYNGEE. The CDR3 totals 16 residues. Losses at the gene ends were 3 bases for V and 3 bases for J; bases not matched to a gene: 9. The CDR3 reads CASSARVASGYNEQFF. Here the CDR3 DNA reads TGTGCCAGCAGCGCCCGGGTGGCTAGCGGCTACAATGAGCAGTTCTTC.

This chain joins TRBV6-1 and TRBJ1-6, with 8 bases aligning to TRBD1. Unmatched junction bases numbered 11, after V lost 2 bases and J lost 8 bases. Per the germline V gene, CDR1 is MNHNS and CDR2 is SASEGT. There are 17 residues in the CDR3. The CDR3 is CASSERGQAPLYSPLHF. The CDR3 nucleotides are TGTGCCAGCAGTGAAAGGGGACAGGCCCCTCTTTATTCACCCCTCCACTTT.

Only one count was recorded for this clone. This chain links TRBV7-9 with TRBJ2-7, with no clear D. V shed 4 bases and J shed 0 bases, with 16 bases lying between them. CDR1 is SEHNR, CDR2 FQNEAQ, per germline (reference sequence). This CDR3 contains 16 residues. CDR3 in DNA: TGTGCCAGCAGCTCCGAACCGGCAGGTGACTCCTACGAGCAGTACTTC. It yields the protein CASSSEPAGDSYEQYF.

This clone was observed a single time. CDR3 in DNA: TGTGCCAGCAGAACACAGGGGGCATCAGGAAACACCATATATTTT. It yields the protein CASRTQGASGNTIYF. The chain has TRBV6-5 and TRBJ1-3; 9 bases fit TRBD1. The V segment lost 6 bases and the J segment 4 bases; nucleotides outside the gene matches: 7. Germline values: CDR1 MNHEY, CDR2 SVGAGI. The CDR3 spans 15 residues.

V gene TRBV7-9 combines with J gene TRBJ1-5; the D gene is possibly TRBD1 (5 bases). The CDR3 is 12 residues long. The V gene lost 3 bases and the J gene lost 5 bases, with 5 bases spanning the gap. The germline V gene has CDR1 SEHNR and CDR2 FQNEAQ (reference sequence). In nucleotides, the CDR3 is TGTGCCAGCAGCTTGACAGATCAGCCCCAGCATTTT. This encodes CASSLTDQPQHF.

The genes are TRBV7-2 and TRBJ2-3, with TRBD1 as a possible D gene (5 bases). Per germline, CDR1 SGHTA and CDR2 FQGNSA. The V gene lost 4 bases and the J gene lost 3 bases, with 8 bases spanning the gap. This CDR3 has 13 residues. The CDR3 DNA follows: TGTGCCAGCAGCTCCCAGGGAACAGATACGCAGTATTTT. Protein: CASSSQGTDTQYF. The full variable domain, with the rest looked up from reference TRBV7-2 and TRBJ2-3, is GAGVSQSPSNKVTEKGKDVELRCDPISGHTALYWYRQSLGQGLEFLIYFQGNSAPDKSGLPSDRFSAERTGGSVSTLTIQRTQQEDSAVYLCASSSQGTDTQYFGPGTRLTVL.

The genes are TRBV3-1 (or the pseudogene TRBV3-2) and TRBJ2-7; 8 nucleotides align to TRBD1. From germline, CDR1 is LGHDT and CDR2 YNNKEL (reference sequence). The J segment lost 4 bases and the V segment lost 1 base, leaving 9 bases of the junction unmatched. CDR3 length: 16 amino acids. The CDR3 here is CASSQAWTGRGYEQYF. CDR3 nucleotides: TGTGCCAGCAGCCAAGCATGGACAGGGCGAGGGTACGAGCAGTACTTC.

V is TRBV9 and J is TRBJ2-1; 9 bases are shared with TRBD2. Germline trimming cut 3 bases from V and 3 bases from J; bases unmatched to any gene: 10. The CDR3 extends over 17 amino acids. Germline assignment: CDR1 SGDLS and CDR2 YYNGEE. The CDR3 region is CASSDPVAGAFYNEQFF. The CDR3 nucleotides read TGTGCCAGCAGCGATCCTGTAGCGGGGGCATTCTACAATGAGCAGTTCTTC.

The J gene is TRBJ2-1, the V gene TRBV25-1; weak D call: TRBD2 (6 bases). Per the germline V gene, CDR1 is MGHDK and CDR2 is SYGVNS. The CDR3 is made up of 17 amino acids. Trimming removed 3 bases from V and 1 base from J, with 16 bases in between. CDR3 residues: CASSDWAGRGSYNEQFF. CDR3 coding DNA: TGTGCCAGCAGTGATTGGGCAGGGCGGGGTTCCTACAATGAGCAGTTCTTC.

There are a few counts of this clone. The chain has TRBV3-1 (or the pseudogene TRBV3-2) and TRBJ1-5; D gene unclear. The CDR3 contains 13 residues. Trimming stripped 5 bases from V and 5 bases from J, with 10 bases between. Germline V gene data show CDR1 as LGHDT and CDR2 as YNNKEL (reference sequence). CDR3: CASSDRLDQPQHF. The CDR3 coding sequence is TGTGCCAGCAGCGACCGACTGGATCAGCCCCAGCATTTT.

The chain uses TRBV21-1 and TRBJ2-2; the tabulated D call, TRBD2, remains unverified against the DNA. TRBV21-1 is designated a pseudogene. The CDR3 has 15 residues. CDR3 in amino acids: CASRRGSSNTGELFF. DNA for the CDR3: TGTGCCAGCAGGCGAGGCAGCTCGAACACCGGGGAGCTGTTTTTT.

This clone was counted once. The chain recombines TRBV10-3 with TRBJ2-5; the match to TRBD1 covers 10 bases. The germline CDR1 and CDR2 sequences are ENHRY and SYGVKD. The junction had 6 bases not matched to a gene; V was cut back by 5 bases and J by 3 bases. CDR3 size: 15 residues. The DNA for the CDR3 is TGTGCCATCAGTATGGACAGGGGGGCTGAAGAGACCCAGTACTTC. Protein product: CAISMDRGAEETQYF.

V and J are TRBV28 and TRBJ2-3; 10 positions match TRBD2. Germline CDR1 reads MDHEN; CDR2 reads SYDVKM. The junction had 0 bases not matched to a gene; V was cut back by 2 bases and J by 1 base. This CDR3 comprises 15 residues. The CDR3 reads CASSLLAGGTDTQYF. The CDR3 nucleotides are TGTGCCAGCAGTTTACTAGCGGGAGGCACAGATACGCAGTATTTT.

V gene TRBV5-1 combines with J gene TRBJ2-2; 8 positions agree with TRBD1. Germline CDR1 and CDR2: SGHRS and YFSETQ. V shed 3 bases and J 6 bases; nucleotides not matched to a gene: 13. This CDR3 is built from 17 residues. As DNA, the CDR3 is TGCGCCAGCAGCTCTCCCGGGACAGGTAAAGATCCCGGGGAGCTGTTTTTT. It is translated as CASSSPGTGKDPGELFF.

The chain recombines TRBV2 with TRBJ2-7; 7 bases map to TRBD1. Germline V gene lookup returns CDR1 SNHLY and CDR2 FYNNEI. There are 13 residues in the CDR3. V dropped 9 bases and J dropped 3; count of bases not matched to a gene: 8. This CDR3 reads CASSLRQGYEQYF. CDR3 sequence (DNA): TGTGCCAGTTCCTTAAGACAGGGCTACGAGCAGTACTTC.

The V call is TRBV7-2, the J call TRBJ2-5; TRBD1 is a possible D gene (6 bases). CDR1 is SGHTA and CDR2 is FQGNSA in the germline V gene. V gave up 3 bases and J gave up 0 bases, with 11 bases separating them. This CDR3 region has 15 residues. The CDR3, as DNA: TGTGCCAGCAGCTTCCGAACAGGGTACCAAGAGACCCAGTACTTC. Its translation: CASSFRTGYQETQYF.

The J gene is TRBJ2-1, the V gene TRBV2; TRBD1 is a possible D gene (6 bases). Trimming shortened V by 7 bases and J by 5 bases, and 12 bases separated the two germline ends. The germline V gene encodes CDR1 SNHLY and CDR2 FYNNEI. The CDR3 is 13 residues long. CDR3 coding DNA: TGTGCCAGCATGGACAGACTAAACAATGAGCAGTTCTTC. Translation: CASMDRLNNEQFF.

The chain joins TRBV11-2 to TRBJ2-3; possibly TRBD1 for D (6 bases). Trimming took 6 bases from V and 3 from J, leaving 19 bases between them. This CDR3 region has 16 residues. Germline assignment: CDR1 SGHAT and CDR2 FQNNGV. CDR3 nucleotide sequence: TGTGCCAGCAGTTCCCTCAAAGGGGGAATTACAGATACGCAGTATTTT. Protein sequence: CASSSLKGGITDTQYF.

V is TRBV6-2 or TRBV6-3 and J is TRBJ2-7; TRBD2 agrees at 9 bases. There are 17 residues in the CDR3. Germline lookup yields CDR1 MNHEY and CDR2 SVGEGT. Losses at the gene ends were 2 bases for V and 4 bases for J; bases not matched to a gene: 12. The CDR3 bases are TGTGCCAGCAGTTACGGTAGTCCAGCGGGGGGACAATACGAGCAGTACTTC. Translating gives CASSYGSPAGGQYEQYF.

The CDR3 nucleotides read TGTGCCAGTACCATGGACAGGCGCGGAAGCTCTGGGGCCAACGTCCTGACTTTC. Protein product: CASTMDRRGSSGANVLTF. The genes are TRBV19 and TRBJ2-6; 7 nucleotides line up with TRBD1. The CDR3 runs to 18 residues. The germline CDR1 and CDR2 sequences are LNHDA and SQIVND (reference sequence). Losses at the gene ends were 7 bases for V and 0 bases for J; bases not matched to a gene: 12.

The J gene is TRBJ1-2, the V gene TRBV7-3; 9 positions agree with TRBD1. This CDR3 region has 16 residues. The V segment lost 2 bases and the J segment 6 bases; nucleotides outside the gene matches: 10. Germline CDR1 SGHTA, CDR2 FQGTGA. The DNA for the CDR3 is TGTGCCAGCAGCTTATCCCCGGACAGGGGTTCGAATGGCTACACCTTC. This gives the protein CASSLSPDRGSNGYTF.

This chain joins TRBV5-1 and TRBJ2-7; tentatively, D is TRBD1 (6 bases). Trimming took 0 bases from V and 0 from J, leaving 10 bases between them. Germline assignment: CDR1 SGHRS and CDR2 YFSETQ. The CDR3 is 15 residues long. The CDR3 is CASSLGQGNSYEQYF. DNA for the CDR3: TGCGCCAGCAGCTTGGGGCAGGGGAACTCCTACGAGCAGTACTTC.

The V call is TRBV7-3, the J call TRBJ2-1; D may be TRBD2 (6 bases). V was trimmed by 1 base and J by 2 bases, leaving 9 bases between them. Looked up from germline, CDR1 is SGHTA and CDR2 is FQGTGA. This CDR3 comprises 15 residues. The CDR3 DNA reads TGTGCCAGCAGCTTAAGGGGGGACCCCTACAATGAGCAGTTCTTC. This translates into CASSLRGDPYNEQFF.